The present entry profiles one T cell receptor beta chain with its context. The read gets to within 3 residues of the CDR3 end, and the germline J gene fills in the rest. The data were produced by immunoSEQ multiplex PCR, yet TCRdb's version contains in-frame clones alone and is incomplete. Here the sample table reports more than 45,000 clones. The CDR3 runs 14 residues. Germline V gene sequence: CDR1 PRHDT, CDR2 FYEKMQ (reference sequence). Trimming stripped 8 bases from V and 1 base from J, with 11 bases between. These data belong to a study of Tregs in tolerant kidney transplant recipients. The source is a human donor who received a combined kidney and bone marrow transplant. The sample was CD4+ T cells from blood, taken before the transplant. The rearrangement links TRBV13 to TRBJ2-2, with D maybe TRBD2 (6 bases). The part of the CDR3 DNA that was read is TGTGCCAGCCGCGGGGCAGAGAACACCGGGGAG. This translates into CASRGAENTGE. The whole CDR3 sequence is CASRGAENTGELFF.